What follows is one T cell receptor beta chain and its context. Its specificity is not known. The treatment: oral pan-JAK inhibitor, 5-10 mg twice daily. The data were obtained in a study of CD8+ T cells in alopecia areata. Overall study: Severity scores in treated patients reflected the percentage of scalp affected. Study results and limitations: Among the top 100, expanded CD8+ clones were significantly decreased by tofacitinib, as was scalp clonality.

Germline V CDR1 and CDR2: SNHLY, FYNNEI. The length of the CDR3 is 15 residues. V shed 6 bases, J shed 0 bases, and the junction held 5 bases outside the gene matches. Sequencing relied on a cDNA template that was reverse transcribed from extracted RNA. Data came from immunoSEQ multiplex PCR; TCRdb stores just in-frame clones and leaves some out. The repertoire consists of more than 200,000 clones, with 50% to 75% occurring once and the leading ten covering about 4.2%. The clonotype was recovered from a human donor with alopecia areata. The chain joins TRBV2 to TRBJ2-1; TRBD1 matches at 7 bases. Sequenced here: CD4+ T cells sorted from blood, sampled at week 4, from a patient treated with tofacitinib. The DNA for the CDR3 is TGTGCCAGCAGGGGGGACAGTAGCTCCTACAATGAGCAGTTCTTC. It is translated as CASRGDSSSYNEQFF.